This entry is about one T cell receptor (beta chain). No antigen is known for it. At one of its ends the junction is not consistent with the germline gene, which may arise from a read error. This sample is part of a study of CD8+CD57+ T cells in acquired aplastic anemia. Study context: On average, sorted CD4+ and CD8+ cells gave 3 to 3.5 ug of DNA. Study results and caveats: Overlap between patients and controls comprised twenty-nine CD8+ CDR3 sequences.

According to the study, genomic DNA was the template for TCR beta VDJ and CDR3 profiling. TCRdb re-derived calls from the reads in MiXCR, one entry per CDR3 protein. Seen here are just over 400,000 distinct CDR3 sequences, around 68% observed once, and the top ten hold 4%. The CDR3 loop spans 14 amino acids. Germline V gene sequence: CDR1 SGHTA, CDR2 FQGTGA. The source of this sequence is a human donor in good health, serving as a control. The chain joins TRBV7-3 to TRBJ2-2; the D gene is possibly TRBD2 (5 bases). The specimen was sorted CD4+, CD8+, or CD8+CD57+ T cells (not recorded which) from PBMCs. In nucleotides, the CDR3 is TGTGCCAGCAGCAGAGTCAAGGACGCCGGGGAGCCGTTTTTT. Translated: CASSRVKDAGEPFF.